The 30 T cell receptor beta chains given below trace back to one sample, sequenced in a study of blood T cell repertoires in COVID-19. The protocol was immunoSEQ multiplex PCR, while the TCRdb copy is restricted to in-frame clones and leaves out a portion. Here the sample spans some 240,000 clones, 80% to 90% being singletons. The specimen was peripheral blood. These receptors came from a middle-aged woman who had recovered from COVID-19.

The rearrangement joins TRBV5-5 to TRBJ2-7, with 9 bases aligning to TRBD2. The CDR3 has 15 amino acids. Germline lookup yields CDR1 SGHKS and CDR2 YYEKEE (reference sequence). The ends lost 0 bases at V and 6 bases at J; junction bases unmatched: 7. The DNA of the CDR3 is TGTGCCAGCAGCTTGGGGCAGGGACTAGCAAGCGAGCAGTACTTC. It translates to CASSLGQGLASEQYF.

Here the CDR3 reads CASSDYRSNQPQHF. CDR3 in DNA: TGTGCCAGCAGTGATTACAGGTCGAATCAGCCCCAGCATTTT. V usage is TRBV6-1 and J usage is TRBJ1-5, with D possibly being TRBD1 (5 bases). Germline V gene data show CDR1 as MNHNS and CDR2 as SASEGT. This CDR3 contains 14 residues. The V and J ends lost 3 bases and 4 bases respectively, with 10 bases between them.

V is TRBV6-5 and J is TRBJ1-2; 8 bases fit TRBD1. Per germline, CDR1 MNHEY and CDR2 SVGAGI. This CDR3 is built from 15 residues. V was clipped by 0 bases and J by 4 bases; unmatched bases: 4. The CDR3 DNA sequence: TGTGCCAGCAGTTACTCCCGGACAGGGCCCTATGGCTACACCTTC. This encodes CASSYSRTGPYGYTF.

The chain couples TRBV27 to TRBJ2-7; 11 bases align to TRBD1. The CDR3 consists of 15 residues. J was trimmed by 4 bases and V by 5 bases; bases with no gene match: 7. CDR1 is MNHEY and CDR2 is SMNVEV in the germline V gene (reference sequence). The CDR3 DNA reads TGTGCCAGCAGTAAACAGGGACAGGGGGTTTACGAGCAGTACTTC. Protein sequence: CASSKQGQGVYEQYF.

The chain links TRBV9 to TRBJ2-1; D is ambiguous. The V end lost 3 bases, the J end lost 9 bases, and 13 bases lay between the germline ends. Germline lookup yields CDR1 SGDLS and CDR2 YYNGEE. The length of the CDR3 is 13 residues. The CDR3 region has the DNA TGTGCCAGCAGCGAACAAGACTCAGTTGAGCAGTTCTTC. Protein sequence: CASSEQDSVEQFF.

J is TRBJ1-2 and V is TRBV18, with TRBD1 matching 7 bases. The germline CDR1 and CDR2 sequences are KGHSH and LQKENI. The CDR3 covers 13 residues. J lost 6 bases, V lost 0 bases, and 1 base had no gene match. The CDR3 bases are TGTGCCAGCTCACCACCCAGGGGGGATGGCTACACCTTC. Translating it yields CASSPPRGDGYTF.

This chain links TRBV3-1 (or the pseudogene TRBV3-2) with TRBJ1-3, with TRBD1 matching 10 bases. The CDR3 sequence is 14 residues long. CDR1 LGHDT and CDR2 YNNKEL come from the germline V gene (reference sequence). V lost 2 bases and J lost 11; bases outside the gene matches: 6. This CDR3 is CASSQWGQGFSIYF. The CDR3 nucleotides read TGTGCCAGCAGCCAATGGGGACAGGGGTTCTCCATATATTTT.

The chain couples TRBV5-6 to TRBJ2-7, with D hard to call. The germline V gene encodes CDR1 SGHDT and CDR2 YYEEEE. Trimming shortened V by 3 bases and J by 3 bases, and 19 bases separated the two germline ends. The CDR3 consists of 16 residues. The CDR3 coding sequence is TGTGCCAGCAGCTCGTACCAGGTCGGATTCTACTACGAGCAGTACTTC. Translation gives CASSSYQVGFYYEQYF.

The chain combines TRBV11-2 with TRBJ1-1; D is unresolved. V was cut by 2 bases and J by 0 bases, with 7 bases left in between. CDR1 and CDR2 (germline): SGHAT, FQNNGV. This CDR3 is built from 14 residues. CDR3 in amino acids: CASSLILLNTEAFF. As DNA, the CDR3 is TGTGCCAGCAGCTTAATACTTCTGAACACTGAAGCTTTCTTT. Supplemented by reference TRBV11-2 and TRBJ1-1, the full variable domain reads EAGVAQSPRYKIIEKRQSVAFWCNPISGHATLYWYQQILGQGPKLLIQFQNNGVVDDSQLPKDRFSAERLKGVDSTLKIQPAKLEDSAVYLCASSLILLNTEAFFGQGTRLTVV.

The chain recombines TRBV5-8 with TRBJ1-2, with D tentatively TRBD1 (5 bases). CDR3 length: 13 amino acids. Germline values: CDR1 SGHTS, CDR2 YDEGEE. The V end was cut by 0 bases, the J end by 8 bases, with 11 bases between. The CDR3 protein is CASSLGQGGGYTF. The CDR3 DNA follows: TGTGCCAGCAGCTTGGGGCAGGGCGGAGGCTACACCTTC.

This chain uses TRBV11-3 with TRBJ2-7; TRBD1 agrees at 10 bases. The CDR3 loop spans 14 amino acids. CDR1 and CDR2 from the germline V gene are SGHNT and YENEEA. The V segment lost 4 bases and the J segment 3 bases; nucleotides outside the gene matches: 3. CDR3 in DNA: TGTGCCAGCAGCTCCGGGACAGGGGACTACGAGCAGTACTTC. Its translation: CASSSGTGDYEQYF.

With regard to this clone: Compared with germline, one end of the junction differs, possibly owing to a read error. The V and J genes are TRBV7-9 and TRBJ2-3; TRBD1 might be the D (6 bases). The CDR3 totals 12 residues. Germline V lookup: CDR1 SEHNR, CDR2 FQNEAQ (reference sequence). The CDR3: CASSLVEGVRPF. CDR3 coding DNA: TGTGCCAGCAGCTTAGTAGAGGGGGTCCGGCCTTTT. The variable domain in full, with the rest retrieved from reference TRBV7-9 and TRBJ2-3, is DTGVSQNPRHKITKRGQNVTFRCDPISEHNRLYWYRQTLGQGPEFLTYFQNEAQLEKSRLLSDRFSAERPKGSFSTLEIQRTEQGDSAMYLCASSLVEGVRPFGPGTRLTVL.

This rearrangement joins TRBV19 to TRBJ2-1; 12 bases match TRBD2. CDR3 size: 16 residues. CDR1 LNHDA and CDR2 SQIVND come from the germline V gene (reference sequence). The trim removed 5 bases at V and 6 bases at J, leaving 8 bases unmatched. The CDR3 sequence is CASSVGSSGGANEQFF. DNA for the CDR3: TGTGCCAGTAGTGTAGGATCTAGCGGGGGGGCCAATGAGCAGTTCTTC.

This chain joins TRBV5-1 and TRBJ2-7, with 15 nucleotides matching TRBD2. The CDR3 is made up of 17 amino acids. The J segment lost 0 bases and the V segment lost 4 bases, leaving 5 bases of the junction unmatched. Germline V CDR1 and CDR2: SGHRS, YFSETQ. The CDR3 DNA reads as TGCGCCAGCAGCCTGGGGACTAGCGGGGGGCCCTCCTACGAGCAGTACTTC. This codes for CASSLGTSGGPSYEQYF.

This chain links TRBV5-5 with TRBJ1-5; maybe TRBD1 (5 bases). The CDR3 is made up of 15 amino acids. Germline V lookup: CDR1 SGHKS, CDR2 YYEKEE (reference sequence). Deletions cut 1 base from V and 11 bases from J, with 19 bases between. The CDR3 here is CASSLILSIGGSQHF. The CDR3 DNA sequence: TGTGCCAGCAGCTTGATACTCTCGATCGGGGGATCCCAGCATTTT. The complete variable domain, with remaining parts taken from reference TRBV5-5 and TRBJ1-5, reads DAGVTQSPTHLIKTRGQQVTLRCSPISGHKSVSWYQQVLGQGPQFIFQYYEKEERGRGNFPDRFSARQFPNYSSELNVNALLLGDSALYLCASSLILSIGGSQHFGDGTRLSIL.

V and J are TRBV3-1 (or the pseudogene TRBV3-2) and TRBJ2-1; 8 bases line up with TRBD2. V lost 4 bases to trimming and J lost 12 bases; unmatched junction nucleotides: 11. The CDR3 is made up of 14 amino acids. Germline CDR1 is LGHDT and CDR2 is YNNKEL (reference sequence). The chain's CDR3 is CASSPALSGVGQFF. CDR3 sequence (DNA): TGTGCCAGCAGCCCAGCCCTTAGCGGGGTAGGGCAGTTCTTC.

The CDR3 nucleotides read TGTGCCAGCAGCTTTTCGCCGGTGCAGGCGCAGTACTTC. Amino acid sequence: CASSFSPVQAQYF. The chain is built from TRBV13 and TRBJ2-7; D not resolved. The CDR3 is 13 amino acids. V dropped 3 bases and J dropped 9 bases, with 15 bases sitting between them. CDR1 is PRHDT and CDR2 is FYEKMQ in the germline V gene (reference sequence).

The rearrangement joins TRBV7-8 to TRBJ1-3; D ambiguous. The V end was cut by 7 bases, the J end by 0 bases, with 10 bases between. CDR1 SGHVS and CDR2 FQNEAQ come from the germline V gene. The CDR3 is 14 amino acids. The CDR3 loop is CASNRLGSGNTIYF. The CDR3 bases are TGTGCCAGCAACAGATTGGGCTCTGGAAACACCATATATTTT. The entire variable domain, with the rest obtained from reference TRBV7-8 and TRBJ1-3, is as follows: GAGVSQSPRYKVAKRGQDVALRCDPISGHVSLFWYQQALGQGPEFLTYFQNEAQLDKSGLPSDRFFAERPEGSVSTLKIQRTQQEDSAVYLCASNRLGSGNTIYFGEGSWLTVV.

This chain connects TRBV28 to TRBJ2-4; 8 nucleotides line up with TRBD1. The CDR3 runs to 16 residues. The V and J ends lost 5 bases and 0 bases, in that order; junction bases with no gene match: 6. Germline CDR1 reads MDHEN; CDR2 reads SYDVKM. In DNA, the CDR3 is TGTGCCAGCAGTCCAGGGACAGGATTAGCCAAAAACATTCAGTACTTC. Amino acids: CASSPGTGLAKNIQYF.

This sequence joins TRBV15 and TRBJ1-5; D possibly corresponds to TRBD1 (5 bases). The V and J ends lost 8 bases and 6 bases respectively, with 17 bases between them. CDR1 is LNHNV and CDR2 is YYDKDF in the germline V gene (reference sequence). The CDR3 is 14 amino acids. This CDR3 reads CATSGQGKSQPQHF. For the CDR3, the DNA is TGTGCCACCTCAGGTCAGGGTAAGAGTCAGCCCCAGCATTTT.

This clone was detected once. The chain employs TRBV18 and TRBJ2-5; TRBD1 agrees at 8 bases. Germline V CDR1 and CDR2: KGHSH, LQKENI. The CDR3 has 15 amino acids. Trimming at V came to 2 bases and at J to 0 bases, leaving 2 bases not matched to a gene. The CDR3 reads CASSPTTGDQETQYF. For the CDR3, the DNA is TGTGCCAGCTCACCAACGACAGGGGACCAAGAGACCCAGTACTTC. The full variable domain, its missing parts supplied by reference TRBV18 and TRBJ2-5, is NAGVMQNPRHLVRRRGQEARLRCSPMKGHSHVYWYRQLPEEGLKFMVYLQKENIIDESGMPKERFSAEFPKEGPSILRIQQVVRGDSAAYFCASSPTTGDQETQYFGPGTRLLVL.

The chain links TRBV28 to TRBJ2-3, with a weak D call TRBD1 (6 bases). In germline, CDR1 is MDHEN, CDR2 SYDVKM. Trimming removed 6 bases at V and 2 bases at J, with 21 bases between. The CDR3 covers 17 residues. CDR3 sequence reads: CASRYTGGGQNTDTQYF. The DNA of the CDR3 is TGTGCCAGCAGATACACAGGTGGGGGCCAGAACACAGATACGCAGTATTTT.

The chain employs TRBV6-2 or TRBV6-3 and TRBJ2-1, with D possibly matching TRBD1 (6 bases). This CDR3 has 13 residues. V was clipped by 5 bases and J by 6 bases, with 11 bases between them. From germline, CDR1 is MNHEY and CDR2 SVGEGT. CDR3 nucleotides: TGTGCCAGCAGTGACAGGTCTGGCAATGAGCAGTTCTTC. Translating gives CASSDRSGNEQFF.

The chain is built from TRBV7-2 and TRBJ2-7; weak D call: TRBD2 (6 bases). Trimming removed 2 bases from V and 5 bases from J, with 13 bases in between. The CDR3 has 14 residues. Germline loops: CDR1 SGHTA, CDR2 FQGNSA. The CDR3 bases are TGTGCCAGCAGCTTATTTGGGGGGAACGACGAGCAGTACTTC. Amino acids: CASSLFGGNDEQYF. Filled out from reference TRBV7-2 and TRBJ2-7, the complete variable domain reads GAGVSQSPSNKVTEKGKDVELRCDPISGHTALYWYRQSLGQGLEFLIYFQGNSAPDKSGLPSDRFSAERTGGSVSTLTIQRTQQEDSAVYLCASSLFGGNDEQYFGPGTRLTVT.

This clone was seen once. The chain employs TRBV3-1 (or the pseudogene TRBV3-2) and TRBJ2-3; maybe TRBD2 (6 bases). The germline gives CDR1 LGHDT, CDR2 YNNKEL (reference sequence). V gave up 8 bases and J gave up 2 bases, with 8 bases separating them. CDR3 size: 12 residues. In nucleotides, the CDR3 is TGTGCCAGCGGCGGGGCCACAGATACGCAGTATTTT. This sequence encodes CASGGATDTQYF.

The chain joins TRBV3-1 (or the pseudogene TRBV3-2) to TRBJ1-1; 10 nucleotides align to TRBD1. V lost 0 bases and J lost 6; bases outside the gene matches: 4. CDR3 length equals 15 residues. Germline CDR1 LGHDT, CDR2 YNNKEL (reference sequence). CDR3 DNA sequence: TGTGCCAGCAGCCAAGATTACGGACAGGGGGCTGAAGCTTTCTTT. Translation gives CASSQDYGQGAEAFF.

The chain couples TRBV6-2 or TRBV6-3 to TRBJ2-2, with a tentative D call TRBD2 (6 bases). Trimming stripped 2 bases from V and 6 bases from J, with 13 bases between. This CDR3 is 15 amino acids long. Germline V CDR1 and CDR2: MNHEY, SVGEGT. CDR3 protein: CASSYDHGGSGELFF. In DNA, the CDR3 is TGTGCCAGCAGTTACGATCATGGGGGGTCCGGGGAGCTGTTTTTT.

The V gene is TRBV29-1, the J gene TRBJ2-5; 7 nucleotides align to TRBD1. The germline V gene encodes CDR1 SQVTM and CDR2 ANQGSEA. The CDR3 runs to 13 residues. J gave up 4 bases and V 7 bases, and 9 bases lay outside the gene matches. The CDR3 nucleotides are TGCAGCGGCCTCGGGGCAGGGGGAGAGACCCAGTACTTC. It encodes CSGLGAGGETQYF.

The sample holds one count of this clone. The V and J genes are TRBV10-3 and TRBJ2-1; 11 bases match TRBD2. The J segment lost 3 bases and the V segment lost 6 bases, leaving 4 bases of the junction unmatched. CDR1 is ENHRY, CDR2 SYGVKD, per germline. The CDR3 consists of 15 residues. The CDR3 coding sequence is TGTGCCATCAGCCCGACTAGCGGGGACTACAATGAGCAGTTCTTC. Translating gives CAISPTSGDYNEQFF.

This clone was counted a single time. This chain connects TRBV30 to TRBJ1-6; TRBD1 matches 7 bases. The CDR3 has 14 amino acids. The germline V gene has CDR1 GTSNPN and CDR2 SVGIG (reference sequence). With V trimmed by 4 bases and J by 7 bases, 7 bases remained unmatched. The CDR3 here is CAWIPTGENSPLHF. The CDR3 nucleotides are TGTGCCTGGATCCCCACAGGGGAGAATTCACCCCTCCACTTT.